The 31 T cell receptor beta chains listed next were all sequenced from one sample in a study of blood T cell repertoires in COVID-19. Sequenced by immunoSEQ multiplex PCR; TCRdb stores in-frame clones only, minus some. The sample holds tens of thousands of clones; roughly 91% are singletons and the top ten take around 3.1%. Sequenced: peripheral blood. These receptors were taken from a human donor in a cohort sampled during active COVID-19.

The chain links TRBV7-2 to TRBJ2-3, with unresolved D. The CDR3 extends over 13 amino acids. Germline-derived CDR1 and CDR2 are SGHTA and FQGNSA. The V gene lost 7 bases and the J gene lost 7 bases, with 15 bases spanning the gap. The CDR3 is CASTPPAVYTQYF. CDR3 nucleotide sequence: TGTGCCAGCACCCCCCCCGCAGTGTATACGCAGTATTTT.

The chain joins TRBV24-1 to TRBJ2-1, with TRBD2 matching 12 bases. CDR3 length equals 17 residues. V lost 4 bases and J lost 9; bases outside the gene matches: 12. The germline CDR1 and CDR2 sequences are KGHDR and SFDVKD. Here the CDR3 reads CATSDRTSGRRSGEQFF. The CDR3 DNA reads TGTGCCACCAGTGACCGTACTAGCGGGAGGCGGTCGGGTGAGCAGTTCTTC.

The rearrangement uses TRBV5-4 and TRBJ1-6; no firm D call. Trimming left V 4 bases short and J 9 bases short, with 20 bases between. CDR1 is SGHNT and CDR2 is YYREEE in the germline V gene (reference sequence). This CDR3 region has 16 residues. The CDR3 nucleotides read TGTGCCAGCAGCCCGGTAGCAGCCGGGATTTCTTCACCCCTCCACTTT. Protein: CASSPVAAGISSPLHF.

The chain is built from TRBV5-6 and TRBJ2-7; TRBD2 matches 11 bases. The V segment lost 5 bases and the J segment 6 bases; nucleotides outside the gene matches: 4. This CDR3 is 13 amino acids long. Germline V CDR1 and CDR2: SGHDT, YYEEEE. CDR3 DNA sequence: TGTGCCAGCAGACTAGCGGGAGTGCGCGAGCAGTACTTC. Its translation: CASRLAGVREQYF.

V is TRBV5-4 and J is TRBJ2-5, with 9 bases fitting TRBD1. J gave up 3 bases and V 4 bases, and 7 bases lay outside the gene matches. Germline V CDR1 and CDR2: SGHNT, YYREEE (reference sequence). The CDR3 is 15 amino acids. The CDR3 bases are TGTGCCAGCAGCGCGCTACAGGGGGCGAAAGAGACCCAGTACTTC. As protein: CASSALQGAKETQYF.

The V gene is TRBV28, the J gene TRBJ2-1, with a tentative D call TRBD2 (6 bases). Trimming pared 6 bases from V and 4 bases from J, leaving 13 bases between. Germline CDR1 is MDHEN and CDR2 is SYDVKM. The CDR3 extends over 14 amino acids. CDR3 bases: TGTGCCAGCAGGACGGGACTGGCGTACAATGAGCAGTTCTTC. Its translation is CASRTGLAYNEQFF.

This chain uses TRBV18 with TRBJ1-2; maybe TRBD1 (5 bases). The CDR3 has 14 amino acids. V was trimmed by 3 bases and J by 2 bases, leaving 10 bases between them. Per germline, CDR1 KGHSH and CDR2 LQKENI. The CDR3 region is CASSPQRGNYGYTF. Here the CDR3 DNA reads TGTGCCAGCTCACCGCAGCGGGGGAACTATGGCTACACCTTC.

This chain uses TRBV6-6 with TRBJ2-3; D gene ambiguous. Between the trimmed V and J ends, which lost 2 bases and 6 bases, there was a span of 6 bases. Germline assignment: CDR1 MNHNY and CDR2 SVGAGI (reference sequence). There are 12 residues in the CDR3. CDR3 residues: CASSYDGDTQYF. The CDR3, as DNA: TGTGCCAGCAGTTACGACGGGGATACGCAGTATTTT.

The rearrangement joins TRBV18 to TRBJ1-5; D is possibly TRBD1 (5 bases). The germline gives CDR1 KGHSH, CDR2 LQKENI. The CDR3 loop spans 14 amino acids. V was pared by 3 bases and J by 7 bases, with 13 bases between. The CDR3 DNA reads as TGTGCCAGCTCACCCAGAGGAAAGGGGCAGCCCCAGCATTTT. Protein product: CASSPRGKGQPQHF.

The V call is TRBV5-1, the J call TRBJ2-7; D possibly corresponds to TRBD1 (7 bases). Germline V lookup: CDR1 SGHRS, CDR2 YFSETQ. The CDR3 consists of 14 residues. The V gene lost 2 bases and the J gene lost 5 bases, with 14 bases spanning the gap. DNA for the CDR3: TGCGCCAGCAGCTTAGGCAGGGGGGACCACGAGCAGTACTTC. Protein sequence: CASSLGRGDHEQYF.

This clone has a single count. This rearrangement joins TRBV7-2 to TRBJ1-1, with 7 bases lining up with TRBD1. V was pared by 5 bases and J by 1 base, with 7 bases of the junction left unmatched. The germline CDR1 and CDR2 sequences are SGHTA and FQGNSA. This CDR3 is built from 15 residues. The CDR3 spells CASSLWTGTNTEAFF. CDR3 sequence (DNA): TGTGCCAGCAGCCTTTGGACAGGAACGAACACTGAAGCTTTCTTT.

This clone was counted once. The chain has TRBV9 and TRBJ2-5; no definite D call. The V gene's germline CDR1 is SGDLS and CDR2 YYNGEE. CDR3 length equals 14 residues. Trimming shortened V by 4 bases and J by 5 bases, and 15 bases separated the two germline ends. The CDR3 spells CASSPHPAGETQYF. For the CDR3, the DNA is TGTGCCAGCAGCCCCCACCCGGCCGGGGAGACCCAGTACTTC.

This clone was seen more than once but under ten times. The chain links TRBV7-3 to TRBJ1-1; D not certain. Trimming stripped 5 bases from V and 0 bases from J, with 10 bases between. In germline, CDR1 is SGHTA, CDR2 FQGTGA. CDR3 size: 14 residues. CDR3 DNA sequence: TGTGCCAGCAGCCCGGGGAGCATGAACACTGAAGCTTTCTTT. Amino acid sequence: CASSPGSMNTEAFF. Based on the CDR3 plus reference TRBV7-3 and TRBJ1-1, the full variable domain is GAGVSQTPSNKVTEKGKYVELRCDPISGHTALYWYRQSLGQGPEFLIYFQGTGAADDSGLPNDRFFAVRPEGSVSTLKIQRTERGDSAVYLCASSPGSMNTEAFFGQGTRLTVV.

This rearrangement joins TRBV5-1 to TRBJ2-3; 8 nucleotides match TRBD2. This CDR3 has 16 residues. Germline lookup yields CDR1 SGHRS and CDR2 YFSETQ. The J segment lost 4 bases and the V segment lost 0 bases, leaving 7 bases of the junction unmatched. CDR3 loop: CASSLGASGLSDTQYF. In DNA form, the CDR3 reads TGCGCCAGCAGCTTGGGCGCTAGCGGGTTATCAGATACGCAGTATTTT.

The rearrangement joins TRBV29-1 to TRBJ2-7; maybe TRBD2 (5 bases). Trimming cost V 4 bases and J 7 bases, with 17 bases left between them. Germline V gene sequence: CDR1 SQVTM, CDR2 ANQGSEA. This CDR3 comprises 13 residues. The CDR3 reads CSVASGWLGEQYF. The DNA for the CDR3 is TGCAGCGTTGCCTCGGGGTGGCTCGGAGAGCAGTACTTC.

This clone was detected a few times. The chain joins TRBV6-5 to TRBJ2-1; D gene unclear. CDR3 length: 12 residues. Trimming removed 7 bases at V and 4 bases at J, with 8 bases between. Germline CDR1 is MNHEY and CDR2 is SVGAGI. The CDR3: CASTLHYNEQFF. CDR3 DNA sequence: TGTGCCAGCACCTTACATTACAATGAGCAGTTCTTC.

The chain is built from TRBV5-1 and TRBJ1-5; D might be TRBD1 (5 bases). This CDR3 region has 15 residues. Between the trimmed V and J ends, which lost 4 bases and 0 bases, there was a span of 11 bases. Germline assignment: CDR1 SGHRS and CDR2 YFSETQ. The DNA for the CDR3 is TGCGCCAGCAGCCTGACCGGGGGTAGCAATCAGCCCCAGCATTTT. Its protein product is CASSLTGGSNQPQHF.

This chain links TRBV30 with TRBJ1-4; D is uncertain. Germline V gene sequence: CDR1 GTSNPN, CDR2 SVGIG (reference sequence). The CDR3 has 14 residues. V was shortened by 2 bases and J by 7 bases, with 14 bases between the two germline ends. As DNA, the CDR3 is TGTGCCTGGAGTACTTCAGGCTTACGTGAAAAACTGTTTTTT. This sequence encodes CAWSTSGLREKLFF. Filled out from reference TRBV30 and TRBJ1-4, the complete variable domain reads SQTIHQWPATLVQPVGSPLSLECTVEGTSNPNLYWYRQAAGRGLQLLFYSVGIGQISSEVPQNLSASRPQDRQFILSSKKLLLSDSGFYLCAWSTSGLREKLFFGSGTQLSVL.

V gene TRBV5-8 combines with J gene TRBJ2-5; D may be TRBD2 (5 bases). There are 13 residues in the CDR3. The germline CDR1 and CDR2 sequences are SGHTS and YDEGEE. Trimming pared 3 bases from V and 1 base from J, leaving 7 bases between. The CDR3 region has the DNA TGTGCCAGCAGCTGGGGAGTCCAAGAGACCCAGTACTTC. Its protein is CASSWGVQETQYF.

V gene TRBV25-1 combines with J gene TRBJ2-7; 7 bases are a match to TRBD1. This CDR3 spans 13 amino acids. The ends lost 4 bases at V and 5 bases at J; junction bases unmatched: 5. In germline, CDR1 is MGHDK, CDR2 SYGVNS. CDR3: CASSATGLHEQYF. The CDR3 region has the DNA TGTGCCAGCAGTGCGACAGGGTTACACGAGCAGTACTTC.

The J gene is TRBJ1-3, the V gene TRBV5-1; the D is unclear. The germline V and J ends were trimmed by 4 bases and 2 bases, with 16 bases remaining between them. This CDR3 is built from 16 residues. Germline CDR1 and CDR2: SGHRS and YFSETQ. CDR3 amino acids: CASSPHSGVTGNTIYF. The CDR3 nucleotides read TGCGCCAGCAGCCCTCACAGCGGAGTCACTGGAAACACCATATATTTT. Filled out from reference TRBV5-1 and TRBJ1-3, the complete variable domain reads KAGVTQTPRYLIKTRGQQVTLSCSPISGHRSVSWYQQTPGQGLQFLFEYFSETQRNKGNFPGRFSGRQFSNSRSEMNVSTLELGDSALYLCASSPHSGVTGNTIYFGEGSWLTVV.

The V call is TRBV18, the J call TRBJ2-5, with D possibly TRBD1 on 5 matching bases. Germline CDR1 and CDR2: KGHSH and LQKENI. V was trimmed by 2 bases and J by 2 bases, leaving 18 bases between them. This CDR3 contains 17 residues. The CDR3 region has the DNA TGTGCCAGCTCACCAATTGCGACAGCACCTACACAAGAGACCCAGTACTTC. This codes for CASSPIATAPTQETQYF.

The rearrangement joins TRBV6-1 to TRBJ2-2, with D unclear. The germline V gene encodes CDR1 MNHNS and CDR2 SASEGT. The ends were cut back, 2 bases at V and 0 bases at J, with 10 bases in the middle. This CDR3 has 16 residues. The DNA of the CDR3 is TGTGCCAGCAGTGAAAATCGCCCAGCGAACACCGGGGAGCTGTTTTTT. Translated, it gives CASSENRPANTGELFF.

V is TRBV5-1 and J is TRBJ2-6, with D perhaps matching TRBD1 (5 bases). Germline lookup yields CDR1 SGHRS and CDR2 YFSETQ. Trimming removed 3 bases from V and 5 bases from J, with 9 bases in between. CDR3 size: 14 residues. The CDR3 nucleotides are TGCGCCAGCAGCTGGAAGGGGAGGGCCAACGTCCTGACTTTC. The encoded protein is CASSWKGRANVLTF.

This clone was observed once. The gene calls are TRBV28 and TRBJ1-4; 8 nucleotides agree with TRBD1. The V and J ends lost 2 bases and 10 bases, in that order; junction bases with no gene match: 6. The V gene's germline CDR1 is MDHEN and CDR2 SYDVKM. The CDR3 spans 14 residues. The CDR3 region is CASSLGAGGGKLFF. CDR3 in DNA: TGTGCCAGCAGTTTAGGTGCAGGGGGCGGAAAACTGTTTTTT.

The CDR3 region has the DNA TGCAGCGTTAGGGACAGGGACTTGTCCACTGAAGCTTTCTTT. Protein sequence: CSVRDRDLSTEAFF. The chain carries TRBV29-1 and TRBJ1-1; 9 bases map to TRBD1. V trimming: 5 bases; J trimming: 4 bases; junction bases outside the gene matches: 8. The CDR3 has 14 amino acids. Per the germline V gene, CDR1 is SQVTM and CDR2 is ANQGSEA.

The V call is TRBV4-1, the J call TRBJ1-3; D not certain. Trimming left V 0 bases short and J 0 bases short, with 9 bases between. CDR1 MGHRA and CDR2 YSYEKL come from the germline V gene. The CDR3 consists of 16 residues. CDR3 bases: TGCGCCAGCAGCCAAGACTCGGGGTTCTCTGGAAACACCATATATTTT. Translation: CASSQDSGFSGNTIYF.

This chain uses TRBV2 with TRBJ1-2; TRBD1 agrees at 8 bases. The germline CDR1 and CDR2 sequences are SNHLY and FYNNEI. This CDR3 comprises 14 residues. V lost 6 bases and J lost 6; bases outside the gene matches: 9. The CDR3: CASRTLDRVHGYTF. The CDR3 DNA is TGTGCCAGCAGAACTTTGGACAGGGTCCATGGCTACACCTTC. The complete variable domain, with remaining parts taken from reference TRBV2 and TRBJ1-2, reads EPEVTQTPSHQVTQMGQEVILRCVPISNHLYFYWYRQILGQKVEFLVSFYNNEISEKSEIFDDQFSVERPDGSNFTLKIRSTKLEDSAMYFCASRTLDRVHGYTFGSGTRLTVV.

The V gene is TRBV10-2, the J gene TRBJ2-6, with a tentative D call TRBD1 (6 bases). The germline gives CDR1 WSHSY, CDR2 SAAADI. This CDR3 is 17 amino acids long. V dropped 1 base and J dropped 0 bases, with 10 bases sitting between them. The CDR3 nucleotides are TGCGCCAGCAGTGAGTTAGGACAGATCTCTGGGGCCAACGTCCTGACTTTC. It yields the protein CASSELGQISGANVLTF.

This clone has a single count. V and J are TRBV19 and TRBJ2-1, with 12 bases aligning to TRBD1. V shed 4 bases and J 9 bases; nucleotides not matched to a gene: 10. The CDR3 spans 16 residues. The germline V gene has CDR1 LNHDA and CDR2 SQIVND (reference sequence). The CDR3 DNA reads TGTGCCAGTAGTACGGGACAGGGGGCGCTTATCAGTGAGCAGTTCTTC. Translating it yields CASSTGQGALISEQFF. Complete variable domain (other parts from reference TRBV19 and TRBJ2-1): DGGITQSPKYLFRKEGQNVTLSCEQNLNHDAMYWYRQDPGQGLRLIYYSQIVNDFQKGDIAEGYSVSREKKESFPLTVTSAQKNPTAFYLCASSTGQGALISEQFFGPGTRLTVL.

The chain recombines TRBV11-2 with TRBJ2-7; perhaps TRBD2 as D (6 bases). V shed 3 bases and J shed 3 bases, with 12 bases lying between them. This CDR3 region has 14 residues. Germline V gene sequence: CDR1 SGHAT, CDR2 FQNNGV. The CDR3 region is CASSLTRGVYEQYF. CDR3 bases: TGTGCCAGCAGCTTGACTAGGGGAGTCTACGAGCAGTACTTC.